The 26 T cell receptor beta chains below come from one sample, sequenced in a study of STAT3 mutations in large granular lymphocyte leukemia. Study-wide results and limits: Every T-cell large granular lymphocyte leukemia patient had at least one immunodominant TCR beta clonotype.

Their cognate antigens are unknown. Only in-frame clones appear in the TCRdb table, and some are missing; sequencing was by immunoSEQ multiplex PCR. This sample has under 6,000 clones, with around 54% found just once. Sequenced sample: peripheral blood mononuclear cells. The receptors shown here come from a man in his sixties with T-cell large granular lymphocyte leukemia. Some clones in this sample may be carry-over from other donors' samples.

This chain links TRBV5-1 with TRBJ2-7, with D perhaps TRBD1 or TRBD2 (5 bases each). Deletions cut 0 bases from V and 5 bases from J, with 12 bases between. Germline CDR1 reads SGHRS; CDR2 reads YFSETQ. The length of the CDR3 is 14 residues. The CDR3 spells CASSLDGGFDEQYF. The CDR3 coding sequence is TGCGCCAGCAGCTTGGATGGGGGTTTCGACGAGCAGTACTTC. The whole variable domain, filled in from reference TRBV5-1 and TRBJ2-7, reads KAGVTQTPRYLIKTRGQQVTLSCSPISGHRSVSWYQQTPGQGLQFLFEYFSETQRNKGNFPGRFSGRQFSNSRSEMNVSTLELGDSALYLCASSLDGGFDEQYFGPGTRLTVT.

The J gene is TRBJ1-3, the V gene TRBV7-9; 7 bases are shared with TRBD1. CDR1 SEHNR and CDR2 FQNEAQ come from the germline V gene (reference sequence). J was trimmed by 3 bases and V by 4 bases; bases with no gene match: 6. This CDR3 has 15 amino acids. CDR3: CASSSEGALGNTIYF. Here the CDR3 DNA reads TGTGCCAGCAGCTCCGAGGGGGCGCTTGGAAACACCATATATTTT.

The V gene is TRBV5-1, the J gene TRBJ2-5, with D possibly being TRBD2 (5 bases). The CDR3 consists of 15 residues. Germline CDR1 is SGHRS and CDR2 is YFSETQ. V was shortened by 2 bases and J by 2 bases, with 13 bases between the two germline ends. For the CDR3, the DNA is TGCGCCAGCAGCTTATACGGAGGAGGACAAGAGACCCAGTACTTC. Its protein is CASSLYGGGQETQYF.

This clone has more than one count but fewer than ten. The chain couples TRBV28 to TRBJ1-1; D gene uncertain. The CDR3 totals 12 residues. Germline V gives CDR1 MDHEN, CDR2 SYDVKM. Deletions cut 5 bases from V and 4 bases from J, with 8 bases between. In DNA form, the CDR3 reads TGTGCCAGCAGTCGCTTTCTCACTGAAGCTTTCTTT. Protein: CASSRFLTEAFF.

The V gene is TRBV2, the J gene TRBJ1-5; possible D gene TRBD1, 5 bases. CDR3 size: 13 residues. Looked up from germline, CDR1 is SNHLY and CDR2 is FYNNEI. V gave up 8 bases and J gave up 0 bases, with 8 bases separating them. CDR3 nucleotide sequence: TGTGCCAGCGCACAGGATAGCAATCAGCCCCAGCATTTT. Encoded protein: CASAQDSNQPQHF.

The chain is built from TRBV7-9 and TRBJ1-3; weak D call: TRBD1 (6 bases). CDR3 length equals 17 residues. The germline V and J ends were trimmed by 5 bases and 0 bases, with 17 bases remaining between them. Germline V gene sequence: CDR1 SEHNR, CDR2 FQNEAQ (reference sequence). The CDR3 reads CASSPNPGAFSGNTIYF. The CDR3 bases are TGTGCCAGCAGCCCCAATCCAGGGGCCTTCTCTGGAAACACCATATATTTT.

In this sample, this clone turned up a few times. V usage is TRBV11-2 and J usage is TRBJ1-6; no definite D call. This CDR3 region has 14 residues. Trimming stripped 4 bases from V and 8 bases from J, with 12 bases between. CDR1 and CDR2 (germline): SGHAT, FQNNGV. The chain's CDR3 is CASSSSGRDSPLHF. The DNA for the CDR3 is TGTGCCAGCAGCTCTTCCGGGCGCGATTCACCCCTCCACTTT.

This sequence joins TRBV18 and TRBJ1-5; D unresolved. The CDR3 contains 14 residues. Trimming took 3 bases from V and 2 from J, leaving 8 bases between them. Germline V CDR1 and CDR2: KGHSH, LQKENI. In DNA, the CDR3 is TGTGCCAGCTCACCCCCGGGAGGCAATCAGCCCCAGCATTTT. Translated, it gives CASSPPGGNQPQHF.

This clone showed up just a few times. The chain links TRBV18 to TRBJ2-7, with D perhaps TRBD1 or TRBD2 (5 bases each). The germline V gene encodes CDR1 KGHSH and CDR2 LQKENI. The CDR3 length is 13 residues. The CDR3 DNA reads TGTGCCAGCTCTCCACCCCTTGGGGGCGAGCAGTACGTC. Its translation: CASSPPLGGEQYV.

The CDR3 DNA follows: TGCGCCAGCAGCCAAACGCTAGACTACGAGCAGTACGTC. The encoded protein is CASSQTLDYEQYV. The chain is built from TRBV4-1 and TRBJ2-7; D is ambiguous. The CDR3 is 13 amino acids. Germline assignment: CDR1 MGHRA and CDR2 YSYEKL. V was trimmed by 2 bases and J by 3 bases, leaving 8 bases between them.

This clone was counted a few times. The rearrangement links TRBV2 to TRBJ2-3; either TRBD1 or TRBD2 may supply D (6 bases each). CDR3 length equals 13 residues. From germline, CDR1 is SNHLY and CDR2 FYNNEI. V lost 8 bases, J lost 6 bases, and 15 bases lay in between. The CDR3 sequence: CASLAAGHDTQYF. In nucleotides, the CDR3 is TGTGCCAGCTTGGCTGCGGGACACGATACGCAGTATTTT.

This clone was counted between two and nine times. V usage is TRBV4-1 and J usage is TRBJ2-1, with 9 nucleotides matching TRBD2. CDR1 is MGHRA, CDR2 YSYEKL, per germline. The CDR3 is made up of 16 amino acids. Trimming removed 1 base from V and 7 bases from J; junction bases left unmatched: 8. The CDR3 protein is CASSQGWGGRANEQFF. The CDR3 DNA sequence: TGCGCCAGCAGCCAAGGGTGGGGCGGGAGGGCTAATGAGCAGTTCTTC.

The rearrangement joins TRBV14 to TRBJ2-3; weak D call: TRBD2 (6 bases). The V gene's germline CDR1 is SGHDN and CDR2 FVKESK. The ends were cut back, 4 bases at V and 4 bases at J, with 9 bases in the middle. This CDR3 is built from 13 residues. The chain's CDR3 is CASSLRESDTQYF. In DNA form, the CDR3 reads TGTGCCAGCAGCCTTCGGGAGTCAGATACGCAGTATTTT.

The V and J genes are TRBV5-6 and TRBJ2-1; a weak D match, TRBD2 (5 bases). CDR3 length equals 12 residues. The germline gives CDR1 SGHDT, CDR2 YYEEEE. V gave up 7 bases and J gave up 9 bases, with 14 bases separating them. The CDR3 sequence is CASFPAGGEQFF. DNA of the CDR3: TGTGCCAGCTTTCCCGCGGGCGGTGAGCAGTTCTTC. The complete variable domain, with remaining parts taken from reference TRBV5-6 and TRBJ2-1, reads DAGVTQSPTHLIKTRGQQVTLRCSPKSGHDTVSWYQQALGQGPQFIFQYYEEEERQRGNFPDRFSGHQFPNYSSELNVNALLLGDSALYLCASFPAGGEQFFGPGTRLTVL.

The rearrangement links TRBV6-6 to TRBJ1-5, with D possibly TRBD1 on 5 matching bases. The CDR3 length is 15 residues. The V end lost 7 bases, the J end lost 2 bases, and 15 bases lay between the germline ends. The germline gives CDR1 MNHNY, CDR2 SVGAGI (reference sequence). This chain's CDR3 is CASKKGDLGNQPQHF. CDR3 DNA: TGTGCCAGCAAAAAAGGGGACTTAGGCAATCAGCCCCAGCATTTT.

This clone is deemed medium-sized. The V call is TRBV29-1, the J call TRBJ2-5, with 8 positions matching TRBD2. The germline V gene encodes CDR1 SQVTM and CDR2 ANQGSEA. The CDR3 contains 15 residues. Losses at the gene ends were 4 bases for V and 5 bases for J; bases not matched to a gene: 12. The CDR3 sequence is CSVGSFGGVLETQYF. As DNA, the CDR3 is TGCAGCGTTGGTTCATTCGGGGGGGTTTTGGAGACCCAGTACTTC.

The V gene is TRBV5-6, the J gene TRBJ2-7; 10 bases match TRBD1. V was pared by 7 bases and J by 3 bases, with 4 bases of the junction left unmatched. Germline CDR1 and CDR2: SGHDT and YYEEEE. This CDR3 comprises 13 residues. The DNA for the CDR3 is TGTGCCAGCGGACAGGGGGGACTCTACGAGCAGTACTTC. Its protein product is CASGQGGLYEQYF.

This clone was counted a few times. The chain carries TRBV18 and TRBJ1-1, with 10 nucleotides matching TRBD1. The germline V gene has CDR1 KGHSH and CDR2 LQKENI. Trimming removed 3 bases from V and 4 bases from J; junction bases left unmatched: 2. The CDR3 consists of 14 residues. For the CDR3, the DNA is TGTGCCAGCTCACCGGGACAGGGGTTCACTGAAGCTTTCTTT. Translated, it gives CASSPGQGFTEAFF.

The rearrangement joins TRBV4-3 to TRBJ2-7; D is uncertain. In germline, CDR1 is LGHNA, CDR2 YSLEER. This CDR3 region has 10 residues. Trimming removed 7 bases from V and 2 bases from J, with 3 bases in between. The CDR3 loop is CASTPYEQYV. CDR3 DNA: TGCGCCAGCACCCCCTACGAGCAGTACGTC.

This clone was seen more than once but under ten times. The genes are TRBV14 and TRBJ1-2; D remains unclear. In germline, CDR1 is SGHDN, CDR2 FVKESK. Trimming took off 4 bases at V and 0 bases at J, with 3 bases between the two ends. The CDR3 extends over 12 amino acids. The CDR3 here is CASSPANYGYTF. The CDR3 DNA reads as TGTGCCAGCAGCCCAGCTAACTATGGCTACACCTTC.

This clone was counted a few times. V gene TRBV10-2 combines with J gene TRBJ1-6; no clear D gene. This CDR3 has 12 amino acids. Trimming took 3 bases from V and 15 from J, leaving 12 bases between them. Germline V gene sequence: CDR1 WSHSY, CDR2 SAAADI. DNA for the CDR3: TGCGCCAGCAGTGACAACGGAAAGGGCCTCCACTTT. As protein: CASSDNGKGLHF.

This rearrangement joins TRBV30 to TRBJ1-5; possibly TRBD1 for D (5 bases). CDR1 is GTSNPN, CDR2 SVGIG, per germline (reference sequence). Trimming took off 5 bases at V and 2 bases at J, with 13 bases between the two ends. CDR3 length equals 14 residues. CDR3 sequence: CAWGASGGNQPQHF. CDR3 bases: TGTGCCTGGGGGGCCTCTGGGGGCAATCAGCCCCAGCATTTT.

The V call is TRBV5-1, the J call TRBJ1-3; D ambiguous. Germline loops: CDR1 SGHRS, CDR2 YFSETQ. The CDR3 is 11 residues long. Trimming shortened V by 9 bases and J by 0 bases, and 4 bases separated the two germline ends. In DNA, the CDR3 is TGCGCCATCTCCTCTGGAAACACCATATATTTT. This translates into CAISSGNTIYF.

The chain is built from TRBV30 and TRBJ1-1; D not certain. Germline V gene lookup returns CDR1 GTSNPN and CDR2 SVGIG (reference sequence). V was shortened by 1 base and J by 1 base, with 7 bases between the two germline ends. The CDR3 length is 13 residues. For the CDR3, the DNA is TGTGCCTGGAGTGCCGGGTCGAACACTGAAGCTTTCTTT. Translation: CAWSAGSNTEAFF.

This clone was observed a handful of times. The V and J genes are TRBV4-1 and TRBJ2-3, with TRBD2 matching over 7 bases. The CDR3 sequence is 16 residues long. CDR1 and CDR2 from the germline V gene are MGHRA and YSYEKL. J lost 3 bases, V lost 7 bases, and 13 bases had no gene match. The CDR3 spells CASTKSWREMTDTQYF. The CDR3 DNA is TGCGCCAGCACCAAAAGTTGGCGGGAGATGACAGATACGCAGTATTTT.

In this sample, this clone turned up a few times. The chain joins TRBV25-1 to TRBJ2-1; 8 nucleotides align to TRBD2. The CDR3 spans 15 residues. CDR1 and CDR2 (germline): MGHDK, SYGVNS. V gave up 2 bases and J gave up 3 bases; unmatched junction bases: 3. This chain's CDR3 is CASSEGGGYYNEQFF. Written as DNA, the CDR3 is TGTGCCAGCAGTGAAGGCGGGGGGTACTACAATGAGCAGTTCTTC. The full variable domain, its missing parts supplied by reference TRBV25-1 and TRBJ2-1, is EADIYQTPRYLVIGTGKKITLECSQTMGHDKMYWYQQDPGMELHLIHYSYGVNSTEKGDLSSESTVSRIRTEHFPLTLESARPSHTSQYLCASSEGGGYYNEQFFGPGTRLTVL.